One T cell receptor beta chain is described in this entry. This sample was included in a study of blood T cells in healthy people across ages. Through a sample-barcoded 5' primer and a J-beta primer mix, a second PCR was run for roughly 7 to 12 cycles. Tagging of each cDNA molecule was performed by a template-switch adaptor with 12 random nucleotides. Every sample returned 2.5 million or more CDR3-containing paired-end reads. TCRdb fed the 5' RACE reads into MiXCR, producing one record per CDR3 protein. Of around 1,100,000 distinct CDR3 sequences listed, around two fifths were seen once; the top ten hold around 13%. In germline, CDR1 is DFQATT, CDR2 SNEGSKA (reference sequence). The V and J ends lost 3 bases and 5 bases respectively, with 15 bases between them. The CDR3 contains 14 residues.

The sequence was collected from a man between 18 and 35 years old in good health. The sample comprised blood. The V and J genes are TRBV20-1 and TRBJ2-3; maybe TRBD2 (6 bases). The CDR3 region is CSASARGSVDTQYF. The CDR3 DNA reads TGCAGTGCTAGTGCGCGGGGAAGTGTAGATACGCAGTATTTT.